This is a list of T cell receptor beta chains from one sample in a study of T cells after yellow fever vaccination. Via MiXCR, TCRdb re-called the 5' RACE reads, giving one row per CDR3 protein. The sample comprises 400,000 to 650,000 distinct CDR3 sequences, just over 20% of which are singletons, and about 17% rests with the top ten. The sequencing here drew on PBMCs, taken 21 days after the first yellow fever vaccination. The receptors here all came from a man in his late teens or twenties who received the YFV17D yellow fever vaccine. CDR3s include the opening cysteine and the closing phenylalanine or tryptophan. The D gene is left open where the match is weak. Clone size appears in some rows only: once, few, many, or a class for an expanded clone.

v_gene,j_gene,d_gene,abundance,CDR3nt,CDR3aa
TRBV7-2,TRBJ2-5,TRBD1,many,TGTGCCAGCAGCACCAACAGGGGGCCGGAGGAGACCCAGTACTTC,CASSTNRGPEETQYF
TRBV5-1,TRBJ2-2,NA,few,TGCGCCAGCAGCTTGACCGGGGGCCTGGTGTCCGGGGAGCTGTTTTTT,CASSLTGGLVSGELFF
TRBV5-1,TRBJ2-4,TRBD2,NA,TGCGCCAGCGCCCCACTAGCGTTGGACATTCAGTACTTC,CASAPLALDIQYF
TRBV4-2,TRBJ2-2,NA,few,TGTGCCAGCAGCCCATCCCGGCGAGGCGGGGAGCTGTTTTTT,CASSPSRRGGELFF
TRBV12-3/TRBV12-4,TRBJ2-2,TRBD1,NA,TGTGCCAGCAGTTTAGACAAGGGGGCGTGGACGGGGGAGCTGTTTTTT,CASSLDKGAWTGELFF
TRBV12-3/TRBV12-4,TRBJ2-2,TRBD1,NA,TGTGCCAGCAGTTCCACGCCCGGGACAGGGGGCACCGGGGAGCTGTTTTTT,CASSSTPGTGGTGELFF
TRBV9,TRBJ1-1,NA,few,TGTGCCAGCGGCCAAATGGACGGGACAACAATGTACACTGAAGCTTTCTTT,CASGQMDGTTMYTEAFF
TRBV20-1,TRBJ2-5,NA,few,TGCAGTGCTAGAGGGGTAGCCGGGGCCCGGGAGACCCAGTACTTC,CSARGVAGARETQYF
TRBV18,TRBJ2-5,NA,NA,TGTGCCAGCTCAACACAGGGACGAGAGACCCAGTACTTC,CASSTQGRETQYF
TRBV7-8,TRBJ2-7,NA,few,TGTGCCAGCAGCGTAGTTGAACTAGGGTCCTACGAGCAGTACTTC,CASSVVELGSYEQYF
TRBV4-1,TRBJ1-1,TRBD1,NA,TGCGCCAGCAGCCGAGGGACAGGGGCTGAAGCTTTCTTT,CASSRGTGAEAFF
TRBV7-2,TRBJ2-3,NA,few,TGTGCCAGCAGCTTATCCTCGTCAGATACGCAGTATTTT,CASSLSSSDTQYF
TRBV6-1,TRBJ1-5,NA,NA,TGTGCCAGCAGACTCCGGGGCCACAATCAGCCCCAGCATTTT,CASRLRGHNQPQHF
TRBV5-1,TRBJ2-5,TRBD1,NA,TGCGCCAGCAGCTGGGGACAGGGGCATCAAGAGACCCAGTACTTC,CASSWGQGHQETQYF
TRBV24-1,TRBJ1-2,TRBD1,few,TGTGCCACCAGTGAAATGGACAGGGGCGAGAATGGCTACACCTTC,CATSEMDRGENGYTF
TRBV12-3/TRBV12-4,TRBJ2-1,NA,NA,TGTGCCAGCAGTTCCTCGGGGTATGAGCAGTTCTTC,CASSSSGYEQFF
TRBV6-1,TRBJ2-7,NA,many,TGTGCCAGCAGTGACGAGGGGGGCGGAAGCTCCTACGAGCAGTACTTC,CASSDEGGGSSYEQYF
TRBV19,TRBJ2-2,TRBD2,few,TGTGCCATACTAGCGGGGGGGAAGAAAGTCGGGGAGCTGTTTTTT,CAILAGGKKVGELFF
TRBV11-3,TRBJ2-1,NA,NA,TGTGCCAGCAGCCTTCGACCAGGGGCCCTCTACAATGAGCAGTTCTTC,CASSLRPGALYNEQFF
TRBV30,TRBJ2-4,NA,few,TGTGCCTGGAGTTCGGAAGGGAACATTCAGTACTTC,CAWSSEGNIQYF
TRBV11-2,TRBJ2-3,NA,few,TGTGCCAGCAGCTTAAGAAGTCAAACGGATACGCAGTATTTT,CASSLRSQTDTQYF
TRBV20-1,TRBJ2-1,TRBD2,many,TGCAGTGCGCATCGGGGGGGAAGCCTGAATGAGCAGTTCTTC,CSAHRGGSLNEQFF
TRBV6-5,TRBJ2-3,TRBD2,few,TGTGCCAGCAGTTACTCGCCTAGCGGGGGAGAGGGAGATACGCAGTATTTT,CASSYSPSGGEGDTQYF